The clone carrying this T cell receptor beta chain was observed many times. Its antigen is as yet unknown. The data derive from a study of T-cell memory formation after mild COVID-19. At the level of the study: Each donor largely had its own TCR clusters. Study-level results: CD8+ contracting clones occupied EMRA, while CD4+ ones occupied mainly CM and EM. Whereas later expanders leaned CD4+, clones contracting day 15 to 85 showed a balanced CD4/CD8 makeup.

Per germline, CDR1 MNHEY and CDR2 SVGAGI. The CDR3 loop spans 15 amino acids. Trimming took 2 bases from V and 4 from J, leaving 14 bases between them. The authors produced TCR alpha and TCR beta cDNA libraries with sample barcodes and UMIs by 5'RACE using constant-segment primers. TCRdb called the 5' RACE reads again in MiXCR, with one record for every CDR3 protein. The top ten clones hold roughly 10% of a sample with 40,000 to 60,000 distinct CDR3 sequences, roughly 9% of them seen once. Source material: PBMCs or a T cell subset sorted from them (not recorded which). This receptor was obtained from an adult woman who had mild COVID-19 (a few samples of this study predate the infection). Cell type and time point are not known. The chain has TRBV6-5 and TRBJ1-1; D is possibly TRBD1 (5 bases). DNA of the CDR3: TGTGCCAGCAGTTACAGGTCAGGGCTTGGCACTGAAGCTTTCTTT. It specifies CASSYRSGLGTEAFF.